This TCR beta chain stems from a study of a mutant IDH1 vaccine in newly diagnosed glioma listed by TCRdb under 2021. As for the study more broadly: Vaccination was initiated 4-6 weeks after radiotherapy alone, or concurrently with temozolomide cycles in the chemotherapy-containing groups. The approximately 33 treated patients were around 60% male and roughly 38% female, with a mean age of roughly 42 years. Before enrollment, most patients had been given radiochemotherapy with temozolomide as standard therapy, while the rest had received either radiotherapy alone or temozolomide alone. Visit V12 was the week-35 safety follow-up and visit V13 was the week-47 end of study. Peripheral blood was collected at six visits: V03 (baseline), V05, V07, V10, V12 and V13. For exploratory analyses, about 25 treated patients had longitudinal TCRB deep sequencing done wherever samples were available. What the authors observed across the whole study: Changes in the top peripheral T cell clonotypes picked up by TCRB sequencing did not appear to be linked to pseudoprogression. Across multiple MHC alleles, vaccine-induced immune responses were seen in nearly 95% of patients. Selection of PBMC samples for TCRB deep sequencing was based on availability. The authors noted that analyses of patient blood samples could not be reproduced because of sample limitations.

This clone has just one count. Its antigen remains unidentified. No base-level quality is on record; no much larger clone is a single base apart. Library construction relied on the immunoSEQ multiplex PCR assay. Following the manufacturer's protocol, the hsTCRB Kit was used to amplify rearranged TCR beta chain sequences. Sequencing of TCRB libraries was carried out on an Illumina MiSeq. In the authors' own workflow: Demultiplexing, trimming and gene mapping were performed with the kit vendor's proprietary platform. What TCRdb holds here is the immuneACCESS table cut down to in-frame rearrangements. Part of the clones is not present; checked against another copy, under half of the missing clones reflect an unresolved V gene, and the others are unexplained. Clone size and V and J calls were adopted from that table, with D and trimming inferred from the DNA. This sample holds approximately 28,000 clones; 70% to 90% were observed only once. The ten largest clones capture about 33% of the sample.

The time point label, as the study defines it: week 35, safety follow-up. Each vaccine dose was 300 ug of a 20-mer mutant IDH1 peptide in Montanide, given subcutaneously with topical imiquimod. Patients were given eight vaccinations, in weeks 1, 3, 5, 7, 11, 15, 19 and 23, which matched visits V03 through V10. Newly diagnosed WHO grade 3 or 4 IDH1-mutant astrocytomas showing loss of nuclear ATRX were present in the donors. The samples were drawn from NOA16, a multicentre, single-arm, open-label phase I trial in Germany that tested a mutant IDH1 peptide vaccine in humans for the first time. Genomic DNA for TCRB sequencing was isolated from EDTA blood with the DNeasy Blood and Tissue Kit. Between the V and J ends, shortened by 8 bases and 0 bases respectively, the junction contains 14 bases. The CDR3, cysteine through phenylalanine, is 14 amino acids long. The retained sequence is limited to the CDR3, 42 bases, with the frame set at the first base. Per the germline V gene, MNHEY is the CDR1 and SVGAGI is the CDR2.

The starting material was PBMCs, obtained from a glioma patient whose treatment included an IDH1 peptide vaccine. The receptor was derived from a man under 40 with glioma. The chain is encoded by TRBV6-5 joined to TRBJ2-7; matching of 5 bases hints at TRBD2 as the D gene. The nucleotide sequence reads as follows: TGTGCCAGCCAACAAGCACGGGGCTCCTACGAGCAGTACTTC. It translates to CASQQARGSYEQYF.